The T cell receptor beta chain under discussion was sequenced for a study of blood T cell repertoires in COVID-19. Methods used by the authors: Cell counts per sample came from amplifying reference gene primers. Sequencing used immunoSEQ multiplex PCR; TCRdb keeps in-frame clones, though not all of them. Clone size and V and J calls were adopted from that table, with D and trimming inferred from the DNA. This table has 250,000 to 350,000 clones, roughly 86% appearing once. CDR1 and CDR2 (germline): MNHEY, SVGEGT. Trimming cost V 0 bases and J 4 bases; bases outside gene matches: 20. The CDR3 covers 20 residues.

Sequencing was performed on peripheral blood. The V call is TRBV6-2 or TRBV6-3, the J call TRBJ2-7; 8 positions match TRBD2. This clonotype was sampled from a man between 18 and 29 years old with active or convalescent COVID-19. The CDR3 sequence: CASSYSPYAGTSGVPYEQYF. CDR3 coding DNA: TGTGCCAGCAGTTACTCACCCTACGCCGGGACTAGTGGTGTTCCGTACGAGCAGTACTTC.